This T cell receptor beta chain is drawn from a study of T-cell memory formation after mild COVID-19. This CDR3 is built from 15 residues. Germline V gives CDR1 MNHEY, CDR2 SMNVEV (reference sequence). V trimming: 6 bases; J trimming: 0 bases; junction bases outside the gene matches: 7. From the 5' RACE reads, TCRdb called clonotypes with MiXCR, one entry per CDR3 protein. The top ten hold approximately 8.1% of the sample, which has some 450,000 distinct CDR3 sequences, approximately 20% seen once. The chain couples TRBV27 to TRBJ2-7; 8 nucleotides match TRBD1. The receptor was derived from an adult woman who had mild COVID-19 (a few samples of this study predate the infection). Cell type and time point are not known. Sequencing used PBMCs or a T cell subset sorted from them (not recorded which). The CDR3 loop is CASSRTGPVSYEQYF. The CDR3 DNA reads TGTGCCAGCAGCCGGACAGGGCCCGTCTCCTACGAGCAGTACTTC.